Below, 22 T cell receptor beta chains from the same sample are listed, as sequenced in a study of quantifying T cell responses using KT2 cells. Study-level background: RNA was reverse transcribed with TCR alpha and beta constant-region primers.

An oligo carrying a UMI was ligated to the cDNA 3' end. An equimolar mix of RC1.1 and RC1.2 primed the beta chain across TRBC1 and TRBC2. TCRdb reanalysed the UMI-ligation and nested PCR reads using MiXCR and keeps one entry per CDR3 protein. The sample yields fewer than 60,000 distinct CDR3 sequences, around 10% seen once. The specimen sequenced was PBMCs spiked with cells of the T cell clone KT2. The receptors derive from a human donor.

By its share, this clonotype is medium-sized. V gene TRBV4-2 combines with J gene TRBJ2-5, with a tentative D call TRBD1 (6 bases). V was clipped by 0 bases and J by 5 bases, with 13 bases between them. CDR1 and CDR2 (germline): LGHNA, YNFKEQ. This CDR3 is 15 amino acids long. CDR3 amino acids: CASSQELGASETQYF. For the CDR3, the DNA is TGTGCCAGCAGCCAAGAACTGGGGGCAAGCGAGACCCAGTACTTC.

This clonotype was detected only a few times. J is TRBJ2-5 and V is TRBV20-1; D gene ambiguous. The CDR3 has 14 residues. Germline V gene sequence: CDR1 DFQATT, CDR2 SNEGSKA (reference sequence). Trimming shortened V by 1 base and J by 1 base, and 10 bases separated the two germline ends. Here the CDR3 reads CSARVTHGQETQYF. The CDR3 region has the DNA TGCAGTGCTAGAGTAACACACGGCCAAGAGACCCAGTACTTC.

This clonotype was seen a single time. The chain couples TRBV29-1 to TRBJ1-3; a weak D match, TRBD1 (6 bases). With 0 bases removed from V and 2 bases from J, the gap between germline ends came to 14 bases. Germline loops: CDR1 SQVTM, CDR2 ANQGSEA. CDR3 size: 16 residues. The CDR3 DNA reads as TGCAGCGTTGAAGAGATACCAGGGGTCGCTGGAAACACCATATATTTT. It is translated as CSVEEIPGVAGNTIYF.

There are a few counts of this clonotype. The chain joins TRBV11-2 to TRBJ2-3; 7 nucleotides align to TRBD1. The CDR3 extends over 15 amino acids. The ends lost 0 bases at V and 9 bases at J; junction bases unmatched: 9. In germline, CDR1 is SGHAT, CDR2 FQNNGV. Here the CDR3 reads CASSLEQGPQGTQYF. The CDR3 nucleotides are TGTGCCAGCAGCTTAGAACAGGGGCCCCAGGGGACGCAGTATTTT.

The V and J genes are TRBV2 and TRBJ2-1; 12 nucleotides match TRBD1. Trimming cost V 5 bases and J 9 bases; bases outside gene matches: 5. CDR3 length: 14 residues. Looked up from germline, CDR1 is SNHLY and CDR2 is FYNNEI. CDR3 residues: CASSKGQGAGEQFF. In DNA, the CDR3 is TGTGCCAGCAGTAAGGGACAGGGGGCTGGTGAGCAGTTCTTC.

This rearrangement joins TRBV28 to TRBJ2-5, with 13 bases aligning to TRBD2. CDR1 is MDHEN and CDR2 is SYDVKM in the germline V gene. Trimming took 5 bases from V and 7 from J; bases not matched to a gene: 7. The CDR3 totals 15 residues. The CDR3 spells CASSPGTSGAGTQYF. In DNA form, the CDR3 reads TGTGCCAGCAGTCCTGGGACTAGCGGGGCAGGGACCCAGTACTTC.

This clonotype has only a few counts. The chain uses TRBV29-1 and TRBJ1-4; 7 nucleotides align to TRBD1. This CDR3 has 15 residues. Germline V gives CDR1 SQVTM, CDR2 ANQGSEA. V lost 7 bases to trimming and J lost 3 bases; unmatched junction nucleotides: 11. The CDR3 sequence is CSASDRDSSNEKLFF. The CDR3 DNA reads TGCAGCGCCTCGGATAGGGACAGTTCTAATGAAAAACTGTTTTTT. Drawing the rest from reference TRBV29-1 and TRBJ1-4, the complete variable domain is SAVISQKPSRDICQRGTSLTIQCQVDSQVTMMFWYRQQPGQSLTLIATANQGSEATYESGFVIDKFPISRPNLTFSTLTVSNMSPEDSSIYLCSASDRDSSNEKLFFGSGTQLSVL.

This clonotype was counted ten times or more. The chain employs TRBV4-2 and TRBJ1-5; a weak D match, TRBD1 (5 bases). V lost 1 base, J lost 5 bases, and 9 bases lay in between. CDR3 length: 14 residues. CDR1 is LGHNA and CDR2 is YNFKEQ in the germline V gene. CDR3 in DNA: TGTGCCAGCAGCCAAGGCGAGGGACATCAGCCCCAGCATTTT. Its translation is CASSQGEGHQPQHF.

This chain joins TRBV6-2 or TRBV6-3 and TRBJ1-1, with D tentatively TRBD1 (5 bases). Between the trimmed V and J ends, which lost 8 bases and 5 bases, there was a span of 21 bases. Germline values: CDR1 MNHEY, CDR2 SVGEGT. This CDR3 has 15 amino acids. Written as DNA, the CDR3 is TGTGCCAGCCACTTGGGCGCCCAGGGACGAACTGAAGCTTTCTTT. This sequence encodes CASHLGAQGRTEAFF.

This clonotype was detected ten times or more. The chain employs TRBV4-3 and TRBJ2-7; 7 bases agree with TRBD2. Germline V CDR1 and CDR2: LGHNA, YSLEER. This CDR3 region has 14 residues. V shed 0 bases, J shed 4 bases, and the junction held 3 bases outside the gene matches. The CDR3 spells CASSQELANYEQYF. The CDR3 nucleotides are TGCGCCAGCAGCCAAGAACTAGCGAATTACGAGCAGTACTTC.

This clonotype was seen a few times. The genes are TRBV12-3 or TRBV12-4 and TRBJ1-1; D is perhaps TRBD1 (5 bases). The CDR3 is 14 residues long. V was clipped by 6 bases and J by 4 bases, with 15 bases between them. The CDR3 sequence is CASSLPGRLTEAFF. DNA for the CDR3: TGTGCCAGCAGCTTGCCGGGACGCCTCACTGAAGCTTTCTTT.

This clonotype turned up a few times. The chain is built from TRBV7-2 and TRBJ1-3; D gene uncertain. Trimming removed 5 bases at V and 5 bases at J, with 7 bases between. Germline CDR1 is SGHTA and CDR2 is FQGNSA. The CDR3 consists of 12 residues. CDR3 sequence: CASSADRNTIYF. In DNA form, the CDR3 reads TGTGCCAGCAGCGCCGACCGAAACACCATATATTTT.

The chain links TRBV3-1 to TRBJ1-1; TRBD1 matches 9 bases. The germline CDR1 and CDR2 sequences are LGHDT and YNNKEL (reference sequence). V lost 3 bases and J lost 2; bases outside the gene matches: 4. The CDR3 consists of 15 residues. The CDR3 DNA follows: TGTGCCAGCAGCCAGTGGGACAGGGTAAACACTGAAGCTTTCTTT. Translating it yields CASSQWDRVNTEAFF.

This clonotype has more than one count but fewer than ten. The genes are TRBV29-1 and TRBJ2-3; D unclear. Germline CDR1 SQVTM, CDR2 ANQGSEA. The CDR3 is made up of 14 amino acids. With 6 bases removed from V and 6 bases from J, the gap between germline ends came to 19 bases. CDR3 bases: TGCAGCGTGACACCTCGGGTACCCACGGATACGCAGTATTTT. The encoded protein is CSVTPRVPTDTQYF.

This clonotype was detected ten times or more. The CDR3: CASSPRRGTGELFF. CDR3 nucleotide sequence: TGTGCCAGTAGTCCTCGGAGGGGAACCGGGGAGCTGTTTTTT. V is TRBV19 and J is TRBJ2-2; D possibly corresponds to TRBD2 (6 bases). The CDR3 runs 14 residues. CDR1 and CDR2 from the germline V gene are LNHDA and SQIVND (reference sequence). V was clipped by 5 bases and J by 5 bases, with 12 bases between them.

The gene calls are TRBV20-1 and TRBJ2-3; 8 bases map to TRBD2. The CDR3 extends over 14 amino acids. Germline V CDR1 and CDR2: DFQATT, SNEGSKA (reference sequence). V trimming: 1 base; J trimming: 3 bases; junction bases outside the gene matches: 3. The CDR3 sequence is CSARVGTRTDTQYF. The DNA of the CDR3 is TGCAGTGCTAGAGTGGGGACTAGAACAGATACGCAGTATTTT.

This clonotype was seen repeatedly, ten times or more. V and J are TRBV6-4 and TRBJ2-2, with TRBD2 identical over 9 bases. Germline V gene lookup returns CDR1 MRHNA and CDR2 SNTAGT. The CDR3 contains 15 residues. V shed 3 bases and J 3 bases; nucleotides not matched to a gene: 2. CDR3 coding DNA: TGTGCCAGCAGTGAGCGGGGGGGCGACACCGGGGAGCTGTTTTTT. This sequence encodes CASSERGGDTGELFF.

V gene TRBV14 combines with J gene TRBJ2-3, with a tentative D call TRBD2 (6 bases). Germline-derived CDR1 and CDR2 are SGHDN and FVKESK. V shed 1 base and J shed 5 bases, with 19 bases lying between them. The CDR3 has 17 residues. The CDR3 DNA reads as TGTGCCAGCAGCCAAGGAGTGGGGACCCTCGGGGGAGATACGCAGTATTTT. Its translation: CASSQGVGTLGGDTQYF.

This clonotype appeared many times. J is TRBJ2-1 and V is TRBV19; perhaps TRBD2 as D (6 bases). This CDR3 comprises 15 residues. Germline V gives CDR1 LNHDA, CDR2 SQIVND (reference sequence). Trimming took 6 bases from V and 0 from J, leaving 12 bases between them. The CDR3, as DNA: TGTGCCAGTAGCGGACTAAGGAGCTCCTACAATGAGCAGTTCTTC. Translating gives CASSGLRSSYNEQFF.

This clonotype was detected a few times. The genes are TRBV27 and TRBJ2-3; 8 nucleotides match TRBD2. Germline CDR1 reads MNHEY; CDR2 reads SMNVEV (reference sequence). CDR3 length: 19 residues. The trim removed 5 bases at V and 2 bases at J, leaving 18 bases unmatched. CDR3: CASSPATIWAGGATDTQYF. The CDR3 bases are TGTGCCAGCAGTCCGGCCACTATTTGGGCGGGAGGTGCCACAGATACGCAGTATTTT.

The chain employs TRBV6-2 or TRBV6-3 and TRBJ2-1, with 8 bases that match TRBD2. V gave up 0 bases and J gave up 9 bases; unmatched junction bases: 10. This CDR3 has 16 residues. CDR1 is MNHEY and CDR2 is SVGEGT in the germline V gene. CDR3 in amino acids: CASSYSEREKPFEQFF. In DNA, the CDR3 is TGTGCCAGCAGTTACTCAGAGCGGGAGAAGCCGTTTGAGCAGTTCTTC.

The V call is TRBV28, the J call TRBJ2-7, with D perhaps TRBD1 or TRBD2 (5 bases each). This CDR3 spans 13 amino acids. V was trimmed by 7 bases and J by 0 bases, leaving 10 bases between them. Per germline, CDR1 MDHEN and CDR2 SYDVKM. CDR3 loop: CASTSGSSYEQYF. The CDR3 bases are TGTGCCAGCACGTCAGGGAGCTCCTACGAGCAGTACTTC. Based on the CDR3 plus reference TRBV28 and TRBJ2-7, the full variable domain is DVKVTQSSRYLVKRTGEKVFLECVQDMDHENMFWYRQDPGLGLRLIYFSYDVKMKEKGDIPEGYSVSREKKERFSLILESASTNQTSMYLCASTSGSSYEQYFGPGTRLTVT.